This note documents a single TCR beta chain sequence. This receptor's antigen is unknown. There are no base qualities to consult, and no much larger clone falls within one base. One collaborating source in Seattle enrolled patients during active infection and followed them longitudinally through the course of disease. Whole blood was collected in K2EDTA tubes by collaborating institutions according to the institutions' own protocols. For TCRbeta analysis, collaborators shipped samples in one of three forms: frozen whole blood, isolated PBMCs, or DNA extracted from either of those sample types. For this chain, trimming is 8 bases at the V end and 9 bases at the J end, and the number of junction bases without a gene match is 13. The CDR3 starts with the cysteine, ends with the phenylalanine, and has 14 residues. The read is trimmed to its CDR3 DNA, 42 bases read in frame from base 1. The germline V gene (reference sequence) provides CDR1 LNHDA and CDR2 SQIVND.

The sample is drawn from a study of blood T cell repertoires in COVID-19 (TCRdb year 2020). For the study in its entirety: Samples covering the acute and convalescent phases of COVID-19 were provided by collaborators in the United States, Italy and Spain. The material from the prospective study consisted of cDNA or gDNA derived from T cells, B-cell-depleted T cells, or PBMCs. Subjects who had been exposed to COVID-19, were actively infected with it, or had recovered from it provided the deeply sampled blood TCRbeta repertoires that made up the dataset. A freely available public database, intended as a resource for researchers studying the immune response to SARS-CoV-2, is where the repertoires were released. The samples were drawn from the first 160 participants of the ongoing ImmuneRACE study and from more than 1,000 subjects provided by 6 global collaborators. The sample metadata nearly always contained a de-identified subject ID, COVID-19 status, age in years and sex. Where available, HLA class I and class II types were taken from metadata supplied by the sample provider and were not determined by assay-based typing.

General findings and caveats noted by the study authors: The amount of clinical and demographic metadata varied by source and participant and was provided uncurated.

TCRbeta CDR3 regions were amplified from genomic DNA by means of the immunoSEQ Assay, a bias-controlled multiplex PCR. Turning to the authors' computational methods: The number of nucleated cells in each sample was estimated from the amplification of reference gene primers within the assay. To quantify the absolute abundance of each unique TCRbeta CDR3 rearrangement, sequence reads were collapsed and filtered. For each sample, productive Simpson clonality was calculated by taking the square root of Simpson's diversity index across productive rearrangements. The clones in this table, taken by TCRdb from immuneACCESS, are in-frame only. Not every clone is retained; where verified, under half of the shortfall comes from an unresolved V gene, and the cause of the rest is unknown. The V and J calls and clone size come from that table; D and trimming were worked out from the DNA. The sample includes about 260,000 clones, with roughly 90% observed a single time. Clones ranked in the top ten supply about 11% of the sample.

The origin of this receptor is a woman aged 25 to 39 with COVID-19, enrolled during active disease. Sequences were obtained from peripheral blood. This sequence uses TRBV19 and TRBJ2-1, with 7 junctional bases fitting TRBD2. The CDR3 protein sequence reads: CASGVGGTSAEQFF. The DNA sequence follows: TGTGCCAGTGGTGTGGGAGGGACTTCAGCTGAGCAGTTCTTC.